Here is one TCR beta chain with its context. This specimen belongs to a study of OX40 agonist ivuxolimab in advanced cancers. Across the whole study: Dose-escalation cases comprised hepatocellular carcinoma, melanoma, renal cell or head and neck cancer.

Generated by immunoSEQ multiplex PCR, the TCRdb table keeps only in-frame clones and is missing some. The table lists about 74,000 clones, more than 75% of them singletons, with approximately 1% in the top ten. Trimming took 4 bases from V and 5 from J, leaving 18 bases between them. CDR3 length: 16 amino acids. Germline assignment: CDR1 MGHRA and CDR2 YSYEKL. This chain joins TRBV4-1 and TRBJ1-3; D ambiguous. The source material was CD4+ or CD8+ T cells sorted from blood, sampled in a trial of the OX40 agonist ivuxolimab. The receptor was isolated from an adult with an advanced solid tumor such as melanoma, head and neck, liver or kidney cancer. CDR3 sequence reads: CASSPLGIGLRNTIYF. CDR3 coding DNA: TGCGCCAGCAGCCCCCTAGGGATCGGTTTGAGAAACACCATATATTTT.